This TCR beta chain is drawn from a study of cytomegalovirus exposure and HLA in healthy donors. Whole-study results and caveats: Sequences of the TCR beta chain were said to predict the HLA-A and HLA-B alleles of most subjects accurately. An analysis was carried out later, and it reportedly showed fewer N-insertions in an Asian-associated ancestry cluster than the approximately 700-donor mean.

With 1 base removed from V and 0 bases from J, the gap between germline ends came to 10 bases. The CDR3 is made up of 15 amino acids. The germline V gene encodes CDR1 SGHNT and CDR2 YENEEA. With 60 Vbeta and 13 Jbeta primers, the PCR was carried out. This table comes from immunoSEQ multiplex PCR, and its TCRdb copy is limited to in-frame clones, with some not included. The sample gives about 120,000 clones, approximately 79% of which show up once; approximately 3.8% is in the top ten. Details on this clone: What it binds is not known.

Sequencing was performed on PBMCs. This receptor was identified in a man aged 30-40 years in good health and CMV-seronegative. The chain couples TRBV11-3 to TRBJ2-7; the D is unclear. The CDR3 region is CASSLGSYSSYEQYF. CDR3 in DNA: TGTGCCAGCAGCTTAGGCAGTTACAGCTCCTACGAGCAGTACTTC.